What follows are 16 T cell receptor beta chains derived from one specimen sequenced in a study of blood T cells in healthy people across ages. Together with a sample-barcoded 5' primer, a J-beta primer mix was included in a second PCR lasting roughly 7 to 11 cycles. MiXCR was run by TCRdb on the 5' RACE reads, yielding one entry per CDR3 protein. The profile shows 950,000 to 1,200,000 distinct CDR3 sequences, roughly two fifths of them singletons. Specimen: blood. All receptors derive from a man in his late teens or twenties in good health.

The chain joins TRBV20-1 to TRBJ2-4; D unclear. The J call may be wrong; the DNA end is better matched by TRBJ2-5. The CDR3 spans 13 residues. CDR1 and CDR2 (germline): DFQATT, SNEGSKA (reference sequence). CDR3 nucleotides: TGCAGTGCTAAAAACAGATCCTTGGGGACCCAGTACTTC. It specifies CSAKNRSLGTQYF.

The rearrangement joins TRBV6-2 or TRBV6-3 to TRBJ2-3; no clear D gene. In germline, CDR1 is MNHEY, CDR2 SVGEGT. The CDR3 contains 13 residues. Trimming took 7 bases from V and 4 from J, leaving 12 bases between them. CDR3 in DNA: TGTGCCAGCATCCAACCCCCCGCAGATACGCAGTATTTT. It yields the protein CASIQPPADTQYF.

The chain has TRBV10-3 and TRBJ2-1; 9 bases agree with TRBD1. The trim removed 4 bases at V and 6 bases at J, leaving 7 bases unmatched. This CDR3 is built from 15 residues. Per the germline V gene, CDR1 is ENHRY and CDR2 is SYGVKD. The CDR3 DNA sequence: TGTGCCATCAGTGGGACAGGGGTTACGTCCAATGAGCAGTTCTTC. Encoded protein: CAISGTGVTSNEQFF.

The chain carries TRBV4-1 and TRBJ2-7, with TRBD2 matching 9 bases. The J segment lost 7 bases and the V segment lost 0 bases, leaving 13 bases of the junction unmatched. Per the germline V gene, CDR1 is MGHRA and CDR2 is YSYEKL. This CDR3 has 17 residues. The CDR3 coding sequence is TGCGCCAGCAGCCAAGATCAGCGGGGGGCCTCCTACAATGAGCAGTACTTC. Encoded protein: CASSQDQRGASYNEQYF.

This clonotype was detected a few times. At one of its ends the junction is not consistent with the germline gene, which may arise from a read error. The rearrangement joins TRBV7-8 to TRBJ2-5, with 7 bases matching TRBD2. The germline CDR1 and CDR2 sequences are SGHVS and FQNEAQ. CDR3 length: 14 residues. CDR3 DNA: TGTGCCAGCAGCATAGCGGGTATTCAAGAGACCCAGTACTTC. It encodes CASSIAGIQETQYF.

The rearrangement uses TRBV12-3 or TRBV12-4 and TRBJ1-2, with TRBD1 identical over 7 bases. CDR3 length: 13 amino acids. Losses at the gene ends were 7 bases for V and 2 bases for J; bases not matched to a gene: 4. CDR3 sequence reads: CASKPGGNYGYTF. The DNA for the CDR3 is TGTGCCAGCAAACCAGGGGGGAACTATGGCTACACCTTC.

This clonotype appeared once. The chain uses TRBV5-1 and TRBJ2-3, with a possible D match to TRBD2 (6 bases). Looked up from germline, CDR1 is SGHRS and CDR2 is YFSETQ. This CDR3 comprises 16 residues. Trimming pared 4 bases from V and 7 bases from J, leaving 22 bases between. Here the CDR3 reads CASSSRAGGSYNTQYF. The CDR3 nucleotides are TGCGCCAGCAGCAGTCGGGCTGGGGGGAGTTACAATACGCAGTATTTT.

CDR3 nucleotides: TGTGCCAGCAGCGTAGATCCGACAACGGCTTATAATTCACCCCTCCACTTT. Translating gives CASSVDPTTAYNSPLHF. This rearrangement joins TRBV9 to TRBJ1-6; D is unclear. The V end lost 0 bases, the J end lost 4 bases, and 14 bases lay between the germline ends. Germline CDR1 reads SGDLS; CDR2 reads YYNGEE. CDR3 length: 17 residues.

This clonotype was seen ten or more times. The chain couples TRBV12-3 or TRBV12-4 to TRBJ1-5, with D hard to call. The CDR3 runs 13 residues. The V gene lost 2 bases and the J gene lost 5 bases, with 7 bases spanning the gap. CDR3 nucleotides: TGTGCCAGCAGTTTAAGCGACTATCAGCCCCAGCATTTT. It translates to CASSLSDYQPQHF.

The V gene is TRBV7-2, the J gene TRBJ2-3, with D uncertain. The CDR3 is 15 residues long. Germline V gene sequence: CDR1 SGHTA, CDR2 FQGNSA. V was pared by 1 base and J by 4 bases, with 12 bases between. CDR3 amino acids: CASSLGGVQPDTQYF. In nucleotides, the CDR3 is TGTGCCAGCAGCTTAGGGGGTGTACAGCCAGATACGCAGTATTTT. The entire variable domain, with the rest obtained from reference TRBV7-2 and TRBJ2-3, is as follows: GAGVSQSPSNKVTEKGKDVELRCDPISGHTALYWYRQSLGQGLEFLIYFQGNSAPDKSGLPSDRFSAERTGGSVSTLTIQRTQQEDSAVYLCASSLGGVQPDTQYFGPGTRLTVL.

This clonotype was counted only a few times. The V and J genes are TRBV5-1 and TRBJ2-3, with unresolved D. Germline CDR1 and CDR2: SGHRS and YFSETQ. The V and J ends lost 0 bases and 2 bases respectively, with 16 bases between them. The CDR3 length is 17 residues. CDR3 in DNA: TGCGCCAGCAGCTTGGTAGTAGGGCAGGACGTCACAGATACGCAGTATTTT. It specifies CASSLVVGQDVTDTQYF.

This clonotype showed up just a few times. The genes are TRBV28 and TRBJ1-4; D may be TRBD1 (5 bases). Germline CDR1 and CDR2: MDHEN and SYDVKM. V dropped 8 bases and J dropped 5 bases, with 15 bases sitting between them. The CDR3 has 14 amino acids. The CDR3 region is CASATGPTNEKLFF. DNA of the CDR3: TGTGCCAGCGCGACGGGACCGACGAATGAAAAACTGTTTTTT.

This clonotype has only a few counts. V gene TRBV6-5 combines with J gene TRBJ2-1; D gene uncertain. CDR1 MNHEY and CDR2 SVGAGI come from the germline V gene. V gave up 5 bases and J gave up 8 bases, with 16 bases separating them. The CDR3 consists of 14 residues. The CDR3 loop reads CASSLGKQLDEQFF. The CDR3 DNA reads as TGTGCCAGCAGTCTAGGGAAGCAGCTGGATGAGCAGTTCTTC.

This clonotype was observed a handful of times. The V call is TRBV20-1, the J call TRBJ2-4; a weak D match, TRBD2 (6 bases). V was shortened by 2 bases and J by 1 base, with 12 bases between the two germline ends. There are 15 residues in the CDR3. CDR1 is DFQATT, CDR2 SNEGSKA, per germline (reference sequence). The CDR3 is CSARLAEGAKNIQYF. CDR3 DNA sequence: TGCAGTGCTAGACTTGCGGAGGGGGCCAAAAACATTCAGTACTTC.

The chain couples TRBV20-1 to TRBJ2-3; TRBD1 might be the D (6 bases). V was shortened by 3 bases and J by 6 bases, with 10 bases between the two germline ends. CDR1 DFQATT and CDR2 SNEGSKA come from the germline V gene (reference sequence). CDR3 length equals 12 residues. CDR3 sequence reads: CSASLGQDTQYF. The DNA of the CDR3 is TGCAGTGCTAGTCTTGGACAGGATACGCAGTATTTT.

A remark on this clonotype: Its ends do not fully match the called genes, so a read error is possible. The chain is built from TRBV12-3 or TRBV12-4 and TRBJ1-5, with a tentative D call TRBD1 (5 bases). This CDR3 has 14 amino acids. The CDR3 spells CASSFGGVNQPQHF. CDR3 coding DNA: TGCGCCAGCAGCTTTGGAGGGGTCAATCAGCCCCAGCATTTT.